These 17 T cell receptor beta chains came from one sample sequenced in a study of PD-1 blockade in classical Hodgkin lymphoma. Relapses following autologous stem cell transplantation were seen in all patients, with brentuximab vedotin exposure varying. Clones were read by immunoSEQ multiplex PCR, and TCRdb kept only the in-frame ones, dropping some. Seen here are 25,000 or so clones, around two thirds observed once, and the top ten hold about 11%. Sequencing was performed on peripheral blood mononuclear cells (PBMCs), taken before the second cycle of nivolumab. These receptors were taken from a human donor with classical Hodgkin lymphoma.

CDR3 in amino acids: CASSPTGTGDNEQYF. The CDR3 DNA sequence: TGTGCCAGCAGCCCAACCGGGACAGGGGATAACGAGCAGTACTTC. The V gene is TRBV7-7, the J gene TRBJ2-7; 10 bases line up with TRBD1. The CDR3 extends over 15 amino acids. Looked up from germline, CDR1 is SSHAT and CDR2 is FNYEAQ (reference sequence). V trimming: 5 bases; J trimming: 5 bases; junction bases outside the gene matches: 9.

This sequence joins TRBV2 and TRBJ1-3, with unresolved D. This CDR3 region has 16 residues. The V gene's germline CDR1 is SNHLY and CDR2 FYNNEI. Trimming cost V 4 bases and J 0 bases, with 13 bases left between them. Written as DNA, the CDR3 is TGTGCCAGCAGTGCAGTCACACTACTCTCTGGAAACACCATATATTTT. This sequence encodes CASSAVTLLSGNTIYF.

The V call is TRBV9, the J call TRBJ2-1; tentative D call: TRBD2 (5 bases). Per the germline V gene, CDR1 is SGDLS and CDR2 is YYNGEE. V was clipped by 3 bases and J by 5 bases, with 15 bases between them. The length of the CDR3 is 15 residues. CDR3 in DNA: TGTGCCAGCAGCGCCATAGCGTCAACTCACAATGAGCAGTTCTTC. Protein sequence: CASSAIASTHNEQFF.

A remark on this clone: The DNA is omitted, as the CDR3 cannot be located on it reliably, and the CDR3 follows TCRdb's listing. This chain links TRBV27 with TRBJ2-7; the table's D call TRBD2 went unverified against the DNA. The length of the CDR3 is 11 amino acids, counting both ends. Germline loops: CDR1 MNHEY, CDR2 SMNVEV (reference sequence). Here the CDR3 reads CASSTSGKQYF.

This clone was seen a handful of times. The chain is built from TRBV28 and TRBJ1-2; D not resolved. V dropped 8 bases and J dropped 4 bases, with 5 bases sitting between them. Germline assignment: CDR1 MDHEN and CDR2 SYDVKM. CDR3 length: 10 residues. In DNA, the CDR3 is TGTGCCAGCCAAGGCTATGGCTACACCTTC. This encodes CASQGYGYTF.

This chain uses TRBV2 with TRBJ1-5; D is ambiguous. Germline lookup yields CDR1 SNHLY and CDR2 FYNNEI. Deletions cut 6 bases from V and 0 bases from J, with 9 bases between. The CDR3 is 14 residues long. CDR3 DNA sequence: TGTGCCAGCAGAGTGGACTATAGCAATCAGCCCCAGCATTTT. Protein sequence: CASRVDYSNQPQHF.

This clone was seen a handful of times. The rearrangement links TRBV15 to TRBJ1-6; D gene unclear. CDR3 length equals 15 residues. Trimming pared 0 bases from V and 7 bases from J, leaving 10 bases between. From germline, CDR1 is LNHNV and CDR2 YYDKDF (reference sequence). DNA for the CDR3: TGTGCCACCAGCAGAGACAGGACCAGGAATTCACCCCTCCACTTT. Its translation is CATSRDRTRNSPLHF.

The chain links TRBV9 to TRBJ2-2; D is unclear. Trimming stripped 0 bases from V and 4 bases from J, with 4 bases between. CDR1 SGDLS and CDR2 YYNGEE come from the germline V gene. CDR3 length: 13 amino acids. CDR3 nucleotide sequence: TGTGCCAGCAGCGTAGACGCCACCGGGGAGCTGTTTTTT. This sequence encodes CASSVDATGELFF.

The rearrangement links TRBV7-2 to TRBJ2-1; D remains unclear. CDR1 is SGHTA and CDR2 is FQGNSA in the germline V gene. V was shortened by 7 bases and J by 7 bases, with 11 bases between the two germline ends. This CDR3 contains 12 residues. CDR3 region: CASMGMSNEQFF. The CDR3 DNA reads TGTGCCAGCATGGGGATGTCGAATGAGCAGTTCTTC.

This clone was detected once. CDR3 region: CASSSGGSRQSRANVLTF. CDR3 bases: TGTGCCAGCAGTAGTGGGGGCTCACGACAAAGTCGGGCCAACGTCCTGACTTTC. V and J are TRBV6-4 and TRBJ2-6, with D possibly matching TRBD1 (6 bases). V lost 5 bases to trimming and J lost 5 bases, with 22 bases between them. Germline loops: CDR1 MRHNA, CDR2 SNTAGT. There are 18 residues in the CDR3.

The chain is built from TRBV28 and TRBJ1-1; perhaps TRBD1 as D (5 bases). Germline CDR1 and CDR2: MDHEN and SYDVKM. V dropped 6 bases and J dropped 2 bases, with 19 bases sitting between them. This CDR3 is 16 amino acids long. CDR3 in amino acids: CASSPGGVVGNTEAFF. The CDR3 coding sequence is TGTGCCAGCAGCCCCGGGGGAGTTGTGGGAAACACTGAAGCTTTCTTT.

In its sample, this clone is medium-sized (0.01 to 0.1%). This chain uses TRBV5-1 with TRBJ1-2; D uncertain. Germline CDR1 is SGHRS and CDR2 is YFSETQ. Trimming shortened V by 1 base and J by 5 bases, and 15 bases separated the two germline ends. CDR3 length equals 15 residues. CDR3 DNA: TGCGCCAGCAGCTTGATGCGAGGCCAGCTGTATGGCTACACCTTC. Protein: CASSLMRGQLYGYTF.

This clone was detected only once. The chain has TRBV6-6 and TRBJ1-5, with D possibly matching TRBD1 (6 bases). With 0 bases removed from V and 11 bases from J, the gap between germline ends came to 11 bases. Germline-derived CDR1 and CDR2 are MNHNY and SVGAGI (reference sequence). This CDR3 is built from 13 residues. This CDR3 reads CASSYSSGEAQHF. As DNA, the CDR3 is TGTGCCAGCAGTTACTCGTCAGGGGAGGCCCAGCATTTT.

This chain connects TRBV7-9 to TRBJ2-7; 7 nucleotides agree with TRBD1. Germline trimming cut 4 bases from V and 1 base from J; bases unmatched to any gene: 4. Germline lookup yields CDR1 SEHNR and CDR2 FQNEAQ (reference sequence). The CDR3 runs 14 residues. CDR3 DNA: TGTGCCAGCAGCTCCCGACAGGGATCCTACGAGCAGTACTTC. The encoded protein is CASSSRQGSYEQYF.

The rearrangement uses TRBV9 and TRBJ2-7; a possible D gene is TRBD2 (5 bases). V lost 0 bases to trimming and J lost 2 bases, with 12 bases between them. The CDR3 contains 15 residues. The V gene's germline CDR1 is SGDLS and CDR2 YYNGEE. This CDR3 reads CASSVEWSGAYEQYF. In DNA, the CDR3 is TGTGCCAGCAGCGTAGAATGGTCCGGGGCCTACGAGCAGTACTTC. Drawing the rest from reference TRBV9 and TRBJ2-7, the complete variable domain is DSGVTQTPKHLITATGQRVTLRCSPRSGDLSVYWYQQSLDQGLQFLIQYYNGEERAKGNILERFSAQQFPDLHSELNLSSLELGDSALYFCASSVEWSGAYEQYFGPGTRLTVT.

The J gene is TRBJ1-3, the V gene TRBV7-2; D possibly corresponds to TRBD1 (6 bases). Trimming cost V 3 bases and J 2 bases, with 14 bases left between them. Per germline, CDR1 SGHTA and CDR2 FQGNSA. The CDR3 consists of 16 residues. Written as DNA, the CDR3 is TGTGCCAGCAGCTTTTTCCCAGGGGCAGCTGGAAACACCATATATTTT. Its translation: CASSFFPGAAGNTIYF.

This clone turned up a few times. This chain connects TRBV28 to TRBJ1-6; tentative D call: TRBD1 (5 bases). Deletions cut 5 bases from V and 7 bases from J, with 12 bases between. Germline CDR1 MDHEN, CDR2 SYDVKM. The CDR3 consists of 14 residues. CDR3 nucleotide sequence: TGTGCCAGCAGTAAAGGACACATAAATTCACCCCTCCACTTT. This gives the protein CASSKGHINSPLHF.